This TCR beta chain is from a study of T cells in women clearing cervical HPV infection. Whole-study context: Blood came at first lesion visit for cases, post-clearance for controls.

The assay was immunoSEQ multiplex PCR, and TCRdb's table has in-frame clones only and misses some. The specimen's table records about 39,000 clones. Study results and limitations: Richness plus V gene abundances separated cases from controls with AUC roughly 0.88. CIN3+ cases had significantly higher TCR repertoire richness than controls, but evenness did not differ. TRBV6-7 relative abundance averaged approximately 0.1% in cases and about 0.15% in controls.

The trim removed 2 bases at V and 5 bases at J, leaving 5 bases unmatched. Germline V gene lookup returns CDR1 SGHDT and CDR2 YYEEEE. The CDR3 consists of 15 residues. On this clone itself: Its antigen is not identified. The DNA ends 3 residues before the CDR3 does, and the rest of the CDR3 is filled in from the germline J gene.

Source material: blood buffy coat. V gene TRBV5-6 combines with J gene TRBJ2-5; 11 nucleotides match TRBD1. The receptor was derived from a woman aged 18 to 75 with a cervical HPV16 infection that either progressed to CIN3+ or cleared (not recorded which). CDR3 protein: CASSFGQGAGETQYF. The part of the CDR3 DNA that was read is TGTGCCAGCAGCTTCGGACAGGGGGCAGGTGAGACC.